A selection of T cell receptor beta chains follows, all from one sample in a study of identical twins. TCRdb independently ran MiXCR on the 5' RACE reads; one entry per CDR3 protein. The sample lists roughly 290,000 distinct CDR3 sequences; 8% to 9% were seen once. A further study also used this sample, focusing on yellow fever vaccine responses in identical twins.

The sample taken for sequencing was memory (CD45RO+) T cells sorted from blood. The receptor source for this set is a woman aged 18-29 years in good health. CDR3s include the opening cysteine and the closing phenylalanine or tryptophan. The D gene is left open where the match is weak. Clone size is shown for a subset of rows, as once, few, many or a class of expanded clone.

D	J	V	length	size	DNA	CDR3
.	TRBJ2-2	TRBV20-1	14	.	TGCAGTGCTAAGTGGGGCGGAGGGGGCGGGGAGCTGTTTTTT	CSAKWGGGGGELFF
.	TRBJ2-2	TRBV15	15	.	TGTGCCACCAGCAGAGGGGGGGCGAACACCGGGGAGCTGTTTTTT	CATSRGGANTGELFF
.	TRBJ1-1	TRBV5-6	15	many	TGTGCCAGCAGCTTGGCGGCAGGGGCGAGGACTGAAGCTTTCTTT	CASSLAAGARTEAFF
.	TRBJ2-3	TRBV11-2	18	few	TGTGCCAGCAGCTTAGGTTTAGGTACTAGACGCGGCACAGATACGCAGTATTTT	CASSLGLGTRRGTDTQYF
TRBD1	TRBJ1-5	TRBV7-2	15	few	TGTGCCAGCAGCGACAGGGCCGGCAGCAATCAGCCCCAGCATTTT	CASSDRAGSNQPQHF
.	TRBJ1-5	TRBV28	15	few	TGTGCCAGCAGCTACAATGGGCGAGGAGATCAGCCCCAGCATTTT	CASSYNGRGDQPQHF
.	TRBJ2-3	TRBV5-5	16	.	TGTGCCAGCAGCTTCCGGACAACCCTCAGCACAGATACGCAGTATTTT	CASSFRTTLSTDTQYF
.	TRBJ1-1	TRBV4-1	14	few	TGCGCCAGCAGCCACCCGGCTAAGGACACTGAAGCTTTCTTT	CASSHPAKDTEAFF
.	TRBJ1-5	TRBV10-3	13	few	TGTGCCATCACAGGGGATAGCAATCAGCCCCAGCATTTT	CAITGDSNQPQHF
.	TRBJ1-3	TRBV6-1	14	few	TGTGCCAGCAGTCCCTGGGGCTCTGGAAACACCATATATTTT	CASSPWGSGNTIYF
TRBD2	TRBJ2-5	TRBV7-2	15	few	TGTGCCAGCAGGCAAGCGGGGGGGAGGCAAGAGACCCAGTACTTC	CASRQAGGRQETQYF
.	TRBJ2-5	TRBV6-1	17	.	TGTGCCAGCAGCCATTGGGGCCGGGACGCAAAACAAGAGACCCAGTACTTC	CASSHWGRDAKQETQYF
TRBD2	TRBJ2-6	TRBV10-3	18	few	TGTGCCACCCATGCCCTAGCGGGGGAAAGCTCTGGGGCCAACGTCCTGACTTTC	CATHALAGESSGANVLTF
.	TRBJ2-3	TRBV5-1	13	many	TGCGCCAGCAGCCAAGGATTCCCAGATACGCAGTATTTT	CASSQGFPDTQYF
.	TRBJ2-3	TRBV6-5	13	.	TGTGCCAGCAGTTACTTCGGCACAGATACGCAGTATTTT	CASSYFGTDTQYF
.	TRBJ2-5	TRBV7-2	18	few	TGTGCCAGCAGCCCAAATAAGGGGTCGGGACGGAACCAAGAGACCCAGTACTTC	CASSPNKGSGRNQETQYF
TRBD2	TRBJ2-2	TRBV7-6	15	once	TGTGCCAGCAGCTTAGACCCTAGCGGTCCTGGTGTGCTGTTTTTT	CASSLDPSGPGVLFF
.	TRBJ2-5	TRBV4-1	13	few	TGCGCCAGCAGCCAAGTCGACCAAGAGACCCAGTACTTC	CASSQVDQETQYF
TRBD1	TRBJ2-2	TRBV19	15	.	TGTCCCAGTAGTATCTTACAGGGGAGCACCGGGGAGCTGTTTTTT	CPSSILQGSTGELFF
TRBD2	TRBJ2-2	TRBV5-1	18	few	TGCGCCAGCAGCCCGGGACTAGCGGGGGGGCGTCTCACCGGGGAGCTGTTTTTT	CASSPGLAGGRLTGELFF
TRBD2	TRBJ2-7	TRBV25-1	14	.	TGTGCCAGCAGTGTGCTAGCGGGAGTCTACGAGCAGTACTTC	CASSVLAGVYEQYF
TRBD1	TRBJ1-2	TRBV6-1	14	many	TGTGCCAGCGGCCACAGGGGGCGAGTCTATGGCTACACCTTC	CASGHRGRVYGYTF